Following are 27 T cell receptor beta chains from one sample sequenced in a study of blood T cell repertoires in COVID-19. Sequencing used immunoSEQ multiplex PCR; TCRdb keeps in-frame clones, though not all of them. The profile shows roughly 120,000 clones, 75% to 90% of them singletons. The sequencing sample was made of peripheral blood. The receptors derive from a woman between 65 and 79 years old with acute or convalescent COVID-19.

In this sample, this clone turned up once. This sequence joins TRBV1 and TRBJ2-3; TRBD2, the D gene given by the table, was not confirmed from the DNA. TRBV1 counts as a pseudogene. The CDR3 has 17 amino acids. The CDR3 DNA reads TGCACCAGCAGCCCAATGGTGAGGGCCGGGGGCACAGATACGCAGTATTTT. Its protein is CTSSPMVRAGGTDTQYF.

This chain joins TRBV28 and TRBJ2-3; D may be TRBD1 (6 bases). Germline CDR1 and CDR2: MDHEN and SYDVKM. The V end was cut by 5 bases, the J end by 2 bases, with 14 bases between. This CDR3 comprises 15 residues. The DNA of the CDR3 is TGTGCCAGCAGTCCTTGGGGGCCTAACACAGATACGCAGTATTTT. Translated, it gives CASSPWGPNTDTQYF.

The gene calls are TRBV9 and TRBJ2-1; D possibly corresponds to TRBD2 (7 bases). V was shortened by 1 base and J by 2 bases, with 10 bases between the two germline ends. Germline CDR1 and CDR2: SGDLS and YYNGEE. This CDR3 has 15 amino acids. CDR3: CASSVRGAPYNEQFF. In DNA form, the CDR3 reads TGTGCCAGCAGCGTACGGGGGGCCCCCTACAATGAGCAGTTCTTC.

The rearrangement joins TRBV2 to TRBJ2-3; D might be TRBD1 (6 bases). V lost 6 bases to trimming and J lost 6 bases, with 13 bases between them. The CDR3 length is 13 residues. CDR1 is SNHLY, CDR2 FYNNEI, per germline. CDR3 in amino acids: CASRYRVGDTQYF. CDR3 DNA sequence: TGTGCCAGCAGATACAGGGTGGGTGATACGCAGTATTTT.

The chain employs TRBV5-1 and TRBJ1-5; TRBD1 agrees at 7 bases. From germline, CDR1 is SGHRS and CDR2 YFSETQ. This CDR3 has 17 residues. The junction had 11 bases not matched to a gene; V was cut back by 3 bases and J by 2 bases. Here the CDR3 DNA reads TGCGCCAGCAGCTCAGGAACAGGGGTCGACGGCAATCAGCCCCAGCATTTT. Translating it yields CASSSGTGVDGNQPQHF.

The CDR3: CASSVGGFDEQYF. The CDR3 region has the DNA TGTGCCAGCAGCGTAGGAGGTTTTGACGAGCAGTACTTC. The rearrangement uses TRBV7-9 and TRBJ2-7; a possible D gene is TRBD2 (5 bases). The CDR3 length is 13 residues. Trimming stripped 5 bases from V and 5 bases from J, with 13 bases between. Germline loops: CDR1 SEHNR, CDR2 FQNEAQ (reference sequence).

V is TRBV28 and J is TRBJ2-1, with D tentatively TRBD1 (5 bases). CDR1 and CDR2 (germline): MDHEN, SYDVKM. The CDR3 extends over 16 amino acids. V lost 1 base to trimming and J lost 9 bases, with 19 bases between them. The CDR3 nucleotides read TGTGCCAGCAGTTTATTTAGGGGATTGGGATTCAGTGAGCAGTTCTTC. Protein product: CASSLFRGLGFSEQFF.

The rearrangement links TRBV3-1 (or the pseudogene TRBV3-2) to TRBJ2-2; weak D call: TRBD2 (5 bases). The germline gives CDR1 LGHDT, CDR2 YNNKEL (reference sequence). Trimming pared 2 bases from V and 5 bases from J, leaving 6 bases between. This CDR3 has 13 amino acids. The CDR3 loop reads CASSQRGTGELFF. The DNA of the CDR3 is TGTGCCAGCAGCCAAAGAGGGACCGGGGAGCTGTTTTTT.

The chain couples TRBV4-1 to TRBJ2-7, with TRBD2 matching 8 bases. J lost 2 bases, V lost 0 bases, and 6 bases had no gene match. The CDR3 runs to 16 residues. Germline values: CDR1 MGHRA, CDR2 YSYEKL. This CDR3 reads CASSQEGGGGTYEQYF. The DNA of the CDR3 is TGCGCCAGCAGCCAAGAGGGGGGCGGGGGGACCTACGAGCAGTACTTC.

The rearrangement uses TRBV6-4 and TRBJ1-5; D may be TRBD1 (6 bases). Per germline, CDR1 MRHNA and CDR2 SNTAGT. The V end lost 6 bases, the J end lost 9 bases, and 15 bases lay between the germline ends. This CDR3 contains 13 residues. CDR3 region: CASSRDTFAPQHF. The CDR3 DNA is TGTGCCAGCAGCCGGGACACCTTTGCGCCCCAGCATTTT.

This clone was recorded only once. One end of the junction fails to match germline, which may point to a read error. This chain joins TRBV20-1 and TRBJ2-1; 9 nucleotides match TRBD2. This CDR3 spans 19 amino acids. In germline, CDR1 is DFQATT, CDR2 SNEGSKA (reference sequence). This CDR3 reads CCACGGGRGGRTSYNEQFF. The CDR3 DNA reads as TGCTGTGCTTGTGGGGGGGGGCGGGGGGGGCGGACCTCCTACAATGAGCAGTTCTTC.

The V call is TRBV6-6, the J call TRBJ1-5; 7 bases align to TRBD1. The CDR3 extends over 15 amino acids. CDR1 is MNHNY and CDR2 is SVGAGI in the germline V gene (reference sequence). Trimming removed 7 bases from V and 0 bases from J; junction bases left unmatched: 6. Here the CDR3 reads CASKKGGGSNQPQHF. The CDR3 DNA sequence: TGTGCCAGCAAGAAAGGGGGCGGTAGCAATCAGCCCCAGCATTTT.

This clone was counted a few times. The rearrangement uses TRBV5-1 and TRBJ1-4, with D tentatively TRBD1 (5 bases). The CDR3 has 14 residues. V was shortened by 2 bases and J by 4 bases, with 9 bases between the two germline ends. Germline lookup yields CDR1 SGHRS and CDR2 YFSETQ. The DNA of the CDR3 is TGCGCCAGCAGCTTCGGCCAGGGTAATGAAAAACTGTTTTTT. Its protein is CASSFGQGNEKLFF.

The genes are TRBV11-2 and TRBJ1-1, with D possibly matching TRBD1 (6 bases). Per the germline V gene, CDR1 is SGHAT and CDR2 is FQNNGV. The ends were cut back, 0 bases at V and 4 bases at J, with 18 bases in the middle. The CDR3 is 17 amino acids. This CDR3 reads CASSLEPGQGQGTEAFF. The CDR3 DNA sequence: TGTGCCAGCAGCTTAGAACCGGGGCAGGGGCAAGGCACTGAAGCTTTCTTT.

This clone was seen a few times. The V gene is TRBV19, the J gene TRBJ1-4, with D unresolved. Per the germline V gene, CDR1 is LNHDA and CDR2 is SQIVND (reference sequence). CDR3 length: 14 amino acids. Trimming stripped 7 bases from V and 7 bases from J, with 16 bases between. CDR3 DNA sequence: TGTGCCAGTACCCCCTCCTCCGCGGGTGAAAAACTGTTTTTT. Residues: CASTPSSAGEKLFF. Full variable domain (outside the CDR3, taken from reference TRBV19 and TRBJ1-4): DGGITQSPKYLFRKEGQNVTLSCEQNLNHDAMYWYRQDPGQGLRLIYYSQIVNDFQKGDIAEGYSVSREKKESFPLTVTSAQKNPTAFYLCASTPSSAGEKLFFGSGTQLSVL.

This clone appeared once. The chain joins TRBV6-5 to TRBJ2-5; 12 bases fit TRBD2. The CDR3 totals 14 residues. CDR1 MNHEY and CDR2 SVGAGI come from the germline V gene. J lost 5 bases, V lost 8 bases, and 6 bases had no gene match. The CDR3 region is CASFGLAGWETQYF. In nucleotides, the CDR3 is TGTGCCAGCTTTGGACTAGCGGGGTGGGAGACCCAGTACTTC.

In DNA form, the CDR3 reads TGTGCCAGCAGTCCAAGCGACAGGAAGGGCACTGAAGCTTTCTTT. This sequence encodes CASSPSDRKGTEAFF. The gene calls are TRBV28 and TRBJ1-1; TRBD1 might be the D (6 bases). The CDR3 is 15 residues long. CDR1 and CDR2 from the germline V gene are MDHEN and SYDVKM. With 5 bases removed from V and 4 bases from J, the gap between germline ends came to 17 bases.

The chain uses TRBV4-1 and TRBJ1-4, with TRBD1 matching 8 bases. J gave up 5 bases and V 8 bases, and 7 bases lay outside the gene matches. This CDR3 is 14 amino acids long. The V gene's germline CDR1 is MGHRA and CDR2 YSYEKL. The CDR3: CASRRTGQNEKLFF. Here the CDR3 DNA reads TGCGCCAGCCGCCGGACAGGGCAAAATGAAAAACTGTTTTTT.

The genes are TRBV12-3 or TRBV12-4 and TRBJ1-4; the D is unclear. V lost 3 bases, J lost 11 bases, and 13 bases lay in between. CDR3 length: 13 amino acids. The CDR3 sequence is CASSFQIRSKLFF. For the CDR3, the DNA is TGTGCCAGCAGTTTTCAGATTAGGAGCAAACTGTTTTTT.

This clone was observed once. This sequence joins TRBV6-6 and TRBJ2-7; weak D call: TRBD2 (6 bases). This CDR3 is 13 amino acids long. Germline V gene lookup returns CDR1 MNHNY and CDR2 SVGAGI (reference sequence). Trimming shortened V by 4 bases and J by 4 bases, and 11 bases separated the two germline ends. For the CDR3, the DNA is TGTGCCAGCAGTTCCTCCGGGACTTACGAGCAGTACTTC. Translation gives CASSSSGTYEQYF.

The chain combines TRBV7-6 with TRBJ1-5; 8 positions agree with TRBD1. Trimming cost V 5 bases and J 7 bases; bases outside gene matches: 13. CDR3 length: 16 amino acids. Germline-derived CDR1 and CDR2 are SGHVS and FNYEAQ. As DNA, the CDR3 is TGTGCCAGCAGCCCTGAGACAGGGGTCCCCAGGCAGCCCCAGCATTTT. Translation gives CASSPETGVPRQPQHF.

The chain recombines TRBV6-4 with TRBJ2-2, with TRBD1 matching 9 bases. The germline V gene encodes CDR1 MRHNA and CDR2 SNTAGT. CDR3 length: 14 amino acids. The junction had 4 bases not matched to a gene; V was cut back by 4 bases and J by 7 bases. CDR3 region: CASSAQGAGGELFF. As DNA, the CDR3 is TGTGCCAGCAGTGCACAGGGGGCTGGCGGGGAGCTGTTTTTT.

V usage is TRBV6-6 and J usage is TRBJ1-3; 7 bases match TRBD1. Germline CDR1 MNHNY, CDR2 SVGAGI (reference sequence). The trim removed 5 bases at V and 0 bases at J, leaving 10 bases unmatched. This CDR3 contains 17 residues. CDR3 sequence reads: CASSPPQGSSSGNTIYF. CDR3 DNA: TGTGCCAGCAGTCCTCCACAGGGGTCCAGCTCTGGAAACACCATATATTTT.

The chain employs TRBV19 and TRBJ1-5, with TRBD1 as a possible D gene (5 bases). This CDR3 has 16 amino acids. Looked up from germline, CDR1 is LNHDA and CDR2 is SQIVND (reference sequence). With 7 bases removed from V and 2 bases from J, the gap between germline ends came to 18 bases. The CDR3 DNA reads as TGTGCCAGTACCCTAGATGGGAGGGGACGCAATCAGCCCCAGCATTTT. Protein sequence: CASTLDGRGRNQPQHF.

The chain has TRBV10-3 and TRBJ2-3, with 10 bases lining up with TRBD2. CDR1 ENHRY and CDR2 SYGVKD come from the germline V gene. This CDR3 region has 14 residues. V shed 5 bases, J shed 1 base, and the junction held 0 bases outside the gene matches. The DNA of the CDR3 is TGTGCCATCAGTACTAGCGGGGGCACAGATACGCAGTATTTT. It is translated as CAISTSGGTDTQYF.

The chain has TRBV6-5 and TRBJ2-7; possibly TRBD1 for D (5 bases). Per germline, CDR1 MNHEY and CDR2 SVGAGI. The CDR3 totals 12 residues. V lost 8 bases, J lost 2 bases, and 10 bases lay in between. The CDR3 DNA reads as TGTGCCAGCGCGGACAAACCCTACGAGCAGTACTTC. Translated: CASADKPYEQYF.

The CDR3 protein is CASSFSTGGPDGYTF. CDR3 bases: TGTGCCAGCAGTTTTAGTACAGGGGGACCGGATGGCTACACCTTC. The chain uses TRBV28 and TRBJ1-2; the match to TRBD1 covers 8 bases. Germline assignment: CDR1 MDHEN and CDR2 SYDVKM. V dropped 3 bases and J dropped 6; count of bases not matched to a gene: 9. The CDR3 runs 15 residues.